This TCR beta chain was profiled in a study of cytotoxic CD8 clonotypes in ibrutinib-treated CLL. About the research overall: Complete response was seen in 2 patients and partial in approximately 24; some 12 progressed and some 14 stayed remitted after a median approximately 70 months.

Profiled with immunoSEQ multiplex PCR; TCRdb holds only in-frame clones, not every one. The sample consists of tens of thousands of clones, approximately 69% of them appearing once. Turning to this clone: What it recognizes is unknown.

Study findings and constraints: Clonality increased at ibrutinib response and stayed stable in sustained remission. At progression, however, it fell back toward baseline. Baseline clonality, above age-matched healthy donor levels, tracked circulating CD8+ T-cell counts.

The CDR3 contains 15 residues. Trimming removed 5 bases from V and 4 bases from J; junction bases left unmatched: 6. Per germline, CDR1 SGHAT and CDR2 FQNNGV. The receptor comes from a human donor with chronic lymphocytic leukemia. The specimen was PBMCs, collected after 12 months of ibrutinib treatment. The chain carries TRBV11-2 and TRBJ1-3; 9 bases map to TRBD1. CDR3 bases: TGTGCCAGCAGCACCCTGGACAGGGGCGGAAACACCATATATTTT. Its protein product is CASSTLDRGGNTIYF.